This T cell receptor beta chain stems from a study of blood T cell repertoires in COVID-19. In the study overall: The origin of the acute and convalescent COVID-19 samples was the United States, Italy and Spain. In each case, the material was cDNA or gDNA derived from T cells, B-cell-depleted T cells, or PBMCs.

Source study methods: Amplifying reference gene primers gave estimates of nucleated cell counts. The data were produced by immunoSEQ multiplex PCR, yet TCRdb's version contains in-frame clones alone and is incomplete. V and J calls and clone size are given by that table; D and trimming were obtained from the DNA. The sample holds 200,000 to 300,000 clones; roughly 90% are singletons and the top ten take roughly 1.8%. CDR1 and CDR2 (germline): LGHDT, YNNKEL (reference sequence). V was clipped by 1 base and J by 8 bases; unmatched bases: 10. The CDR3 spans 16 residues. This clonotype was sampled from a man aged 25-40 years with active or convalescent COVID-19. Sequencing was carried out using peripheral blood. The J gene is TRBJ2-1, the V gene TRBV3-1 (or the pseudogene TRBV3-2), with 8 bases fitting TRBD2. The CDR3 loop is CASSQGAGGTLHEQFF. The CDR3 region has the DNA TGTGCCAGCAGCCAAGGGGCGGGGGGTACGTTGCATGAGCAGTTCTTC.